These 15 T cell receptor beta chains were all obtained from the same sample, sequenced in a study of blood T cell repertoires in COVID-19. Data came from immunoSEQ multiplex PCR; TCRdb stores just in-frame clones and leaves some out. The data hold some 100,000 clones, with 80% to 90% observed a single time. The sequenced sample consisted of PBMCs or T cells enriched from blood (not recorded which). These receptors were taken from a woman aged 50 to 60 who had recovered from COVID-19.

The rearrangement links TRBV3-1 (or the pseudogene TRBV3-2) to TRBJ2-1; a weak D match, TRBD2 (5 bases). V dropped 1 base and J dropped 9 bases, with 7 bases sitting between them. Germline CDR1 reads LGHDT; CDR2 reads YNNKEL (reference sequence). The CDR3 has 12 residues. The CDR3 protein is CASSQGGLEQFF. The DNA for the CDR3 is TGTGCCAGCAGCCAAGGAGGACTTGAGCAGTTCTTC.

V gene TRBV20-1 combines with J gene TRBJ1-1, with D unresolved. Germline V gene sequence: CDR1 DFQATT, CDR2 SNEGSKA (reference sequence). CDR3 length equals 11 residues. The V end lost 4 bases, the J end lost 6 bases, and 9 bases lay between the germline ends. The CDR3 bases are TGCAGTGCTACCCCGGAGGCTGAAGCTTTCTTT. Protein: CSATPEAEAFF.

The rearrangement joins TRBV14 to TRBJ1-1; D not certain. From germline, CDR1 is SGHDN and CDR2 FVKESK. V was trimmed by 4 bases and J by 0 bases, leaving 6 bases between them. The CDR3 is made up of 13 amino acids. CDR3 DNA sequence: TGTGCCAGCAGCCCCGCGGTGAACACTGAAGCTTTCTTT. Translating it yields CASSPAVNTEAFF.

The rearrangement links TRBV7-7 to TRBJ2-1; maybe TRBD1 (6 bases). Germline lookup yields CDR1 SSHAT and CDR2 FNYEAQ (reference sequence). The CDR3 spans 13 residues. V was shortened by 2 bases and J by 4 bases, with 6 bases between the two germline ends. Written as DNA, the CDR3 is TGTGCCAGCAGCTTAACAGGGTACAATGAGCAGTTCTTC. It codes for CASSLTGYNEQFF.

The chain uses TRBV7-8 and TRBJ1-1; 10 bases fit TRBD1. CDR1 and CDR2 (germline): SGHVS, FQNEAQ. CDR3 length: 16 amino acids. The trim removed 4 bases at V and 6 bases at J, leaving 11 bases unmatched. The CDR3 bases are TGTGCCAGCAGCTCACCGACAGGGGGCGCGGTGGCTGAAGCTTTCTTT. Amino acids: CASSSPTGGAVAEAFF.

The V gene is TRBV9, the J gene TRBJ2-3, with 8 positions matching TRBD2. V lost 3 bases and J lost 0; bases outside the gene matches: 9. The V gene's germline CDR1 is SGDLS and CDR2 YYNGEE. This CDR3 contains 17 residues. CDR3 bases: TGTGCCAGCAGCGGCGGCGGGGGGTACTCTAGCACAGATACGCAGTATTTT. Protein sequence: CASSGGGGYSSTDTQYF.

The chain links TRBV6-5 to TRBJ1-2, with D possibly TRBD1 on 6 matching bases. Trimming took off 6 bases at V and 4 bases at J, with 15 bases between the two ends. The CDR3 consists of 14 residues. Per germline, CDR1 MNHEY and CDR2 SVGAGI. In DNA form, the CDR3 reads TGTGCCAGCAGCCCCACAGGGTTCGGCTATGGCTACACCTTC. It codes for CASSPTGFGYGYTF.

This sequence joins TRBV6-5 and TRBJ1-5; TRBD1 matches at 7 bases. V was clipped by 6 bases and J by 2 bases; unmatched bases: 7. The CDR3 totals 15 residues. In germline, CDR1 is MNHEY, CDR2 SVGAGI. The CDR3 nucleotides read TGTGCCAGCAGGGGGGAAGGGGGCGGCAATCAGCCCCAGCATTTT. Encoded protein: CASRGEGGGNQPQHF.

V usage is TRBV3-1 (or the pseudogene TRBV3-2) and J usage is TRBJ2-2; D might be TRBD2 (6 bases). V was pared by 2 bases and J by 2 bases, with 9 bases between. CDR1 is LGHDT, CDR2 YNNKEL, per germline (reference sequence). CDR3 length: 15 residues. The CDR3 protein is CASSQWRENTGELFF. CDR3 in DNA: TGTGCCAGCAGCCAATGGCGGGAAAACACCGGGGAGCTGTTTTTT.

The J gene is TRBJ2-5, the V gene TRBV7-3, with a possible D match to TRBD2 (6 bases). The V gene lost 5 bases and the J gene lost 5 bases, with 18 bases spanning the gap. Germline V gene data show CDR1 as SGHTA and CDR2 as FQGTGA. There are 15 residues in the CDR3. The chain's CDR3 is CASSLNGGPGETQYF. CDR3 coding DNA: TGTGCCAGCAGCCTTAATGGAGGGCCGGGGGAGACCCAGTACTTC.

The chain joins TRBV30 to TRBJ2-3, with TRBD2 as a possible D gene (6 bases). The germline V gene has CDR1 GTSNPN and CDR2 SVGIG (reference sequence). This CDR3 spans 14 amino acids. Deletions cut 3 bases from V and 1 base from J, with 11 bases between. CDR3 coding DNA: TGTGCCTGGAGAGCTAGCGTTGGCACAGATACGCAGTATTTT. It yields the protein CAWRASVGTDTQYF.

The V gene is TRBV5-5, the J gene TRBJ1-2; D might be TRBD1 (6 bases). Germline CDR1 SGHKS, CDR2 YYEKEE (reference sequence). The CDR3 is 14 amino acids. V was trimmed by 0 bases and J by 6 bases, leaving 12 bases between them. CDR3 region: CASSLGTGSDGYTF. In DNA, the CDR3 is TGTGCCAGCAGCTTGGGAACAGGGTCGGATGGCTACACCTTC.

This clone came up once. The rearrangement links TRBV23-1 to TRBJ1-2, with D unresolved. TRBV23-1 is an ORF; its function is uncertain. The V and J ends lost 0 bases and 4 bases respectively, with 15 bases between them. The CDR3 length is 16 residues. The CDR3 DNA is TGCGCCAGCAGTCAATCGGTAGTCGTAAACTTCTATGGCTACACCTTC. This sequence encodes CASSQSVVVNFYGYTF.

The chain recombines TRBV25-1 with TRBJ1-6; D unresolved. This CDR3 is built from 12 residues. V was shortened by 5 bases and J by 6 bases, with 5 bases between the two germline ends. Per the germline V gene, CDR1 is MGHDK and CDR2 is SYGVNS. DNA for the CDR3: TGTGCCAGCAGTCGGTCTAATTCACCCCTCCACTTT. It translates to CASSRSNSPLHF.

V is TRBV10-2 and J is TRBJ2-2; TRBD2 might be the D (5 bases). The germline V and J ends were trimmed by 6 bases and 5 bases, with 10 bases remaining between them. CDR1 and CDR2 (germline): WSHSY, SAAADI. The CDR3 has 13 amino acids. The CDR3 sequence: CASRQRTTGELFF. As DNA, the CDR3 is TGCGCCAGCAGACAAAGGACTACCGGGGAGCTGTTTTTT.